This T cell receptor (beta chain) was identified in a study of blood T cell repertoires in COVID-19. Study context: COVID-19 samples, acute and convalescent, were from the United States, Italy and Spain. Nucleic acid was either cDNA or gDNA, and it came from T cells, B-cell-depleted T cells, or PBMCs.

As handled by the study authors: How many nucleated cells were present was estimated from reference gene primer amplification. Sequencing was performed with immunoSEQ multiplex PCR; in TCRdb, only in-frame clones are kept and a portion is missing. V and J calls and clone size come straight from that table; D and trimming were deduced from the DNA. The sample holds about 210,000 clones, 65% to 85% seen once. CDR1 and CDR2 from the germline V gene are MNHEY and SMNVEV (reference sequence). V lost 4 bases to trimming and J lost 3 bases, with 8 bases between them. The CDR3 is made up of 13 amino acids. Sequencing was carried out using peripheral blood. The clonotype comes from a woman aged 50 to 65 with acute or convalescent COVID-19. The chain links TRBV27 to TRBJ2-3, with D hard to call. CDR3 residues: CASSSLITDTQYF. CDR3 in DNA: TGTGCCAGCAGTTCCCTTATAACAGATACGCAGTATTTT.